Here is one T cell receptor (beta chain) with its context. What it recognizes is unknown. The data belong to a study of CD8 T cells in ankylosing spondylitis. By quantitative 5'-RACE with molecular barcodes, the TCR beta libraries were made. Using its own MiXCR run on the 5' RACE reads, TCRdb lists one record per CDR3 protein. The sample includes about 840,000 distinct CDR3 sequences, 12% of them seen just once. The V and J ends lost 4 bases and 5 bases respectively, with 14 bases between them. The CDR3 consists of 14 residues. Germline CDR1 is DFQATT and CDR2 is SNEGSKA (reference sequence). Whole-study findings and limits: It was reported that disease-linked clones were significantly enriched in matched ankylosing spondylitis synovial fluid. A TCR beta motif of under 10 highly homologous variants seemed to mark ankylosing spondylitis blood. Earlier literature documents some of the motif variants in reactive arthritis synovial fluid and blood.

Sequencing was carried out using blood, either unsorted or a sorted T cell fraction (not recorded which). The J gene is TRBJ1-4, the V gene TRBV20-1; the D is unclear. This clonotype was obtained from a male donor with ankylosing spondylitis. The CDR3 sequence: CSANGPSNNEKLFF. The CDR3 DNA follows: TGCAGTGCTAATGGGCCATCTAACAATGAAAAACTGTTTTTT.